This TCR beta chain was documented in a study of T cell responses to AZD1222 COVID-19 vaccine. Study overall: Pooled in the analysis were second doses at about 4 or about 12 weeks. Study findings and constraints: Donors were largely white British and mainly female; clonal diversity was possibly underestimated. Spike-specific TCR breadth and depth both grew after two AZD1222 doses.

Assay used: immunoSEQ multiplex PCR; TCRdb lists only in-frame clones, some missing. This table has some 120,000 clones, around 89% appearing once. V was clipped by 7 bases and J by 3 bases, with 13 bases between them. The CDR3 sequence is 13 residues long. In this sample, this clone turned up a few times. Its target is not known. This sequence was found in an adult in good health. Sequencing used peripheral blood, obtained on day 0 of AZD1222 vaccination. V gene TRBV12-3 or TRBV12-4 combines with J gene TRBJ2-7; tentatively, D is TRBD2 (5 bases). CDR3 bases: TGTGCCAGCATGGACTCCTTTCTCTACGAGCAGTACTTC. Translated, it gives CASMDSFLYEQYF.